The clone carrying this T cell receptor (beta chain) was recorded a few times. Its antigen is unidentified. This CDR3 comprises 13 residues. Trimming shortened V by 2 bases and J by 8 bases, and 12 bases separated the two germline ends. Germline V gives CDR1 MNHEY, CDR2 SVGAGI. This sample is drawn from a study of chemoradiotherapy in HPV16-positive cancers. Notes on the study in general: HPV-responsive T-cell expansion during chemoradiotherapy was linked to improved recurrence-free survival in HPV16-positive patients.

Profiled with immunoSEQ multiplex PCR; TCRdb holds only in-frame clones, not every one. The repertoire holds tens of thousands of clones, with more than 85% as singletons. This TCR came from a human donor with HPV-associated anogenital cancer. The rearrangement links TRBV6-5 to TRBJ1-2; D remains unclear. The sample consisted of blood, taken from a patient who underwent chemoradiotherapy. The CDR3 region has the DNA TGTGCCAGCAGTTACGCCCGGCTGGAAGGCTACACCTTC. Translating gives CASSYARLEGYTF.